This T cell receptor beta chain was sequenced during a study of T cell responses to AZD1222 COVID-19 vaccine. Study results and limitations: There were mostly white British donors and more females than males, and clonal diversity was possibly underestimated.

Notes on this clone: Its target is unknown.

Germline CDR1 SNHLY, CDR2 FYNNEI. This CDR3 has 14 residues. With V trimmed by 5 bases and J by 2 bases, 2 bases remained unmatched. Generated by immunoSEQ multiplex PCR, the TCRdb table keeps only in-frame clones and is missing some. The table includes about 130,000 clones, about 80% detected once. The rearrangement joins TRBV2 to TRBJ1-5, with TRBD1 matching over 8 bases. The source is an adult in good health. The input for sequencing was peripheral blood, taken on day 0 of AZD1222 vaccination. The CDR3 sequence is CASSPGQGNQPQHF. The CDR3 DNA reads as TGTGCCAGCAGTCCGGGACAGGGCAATCAGCCCCAGCATTTT.